Included here is one TCR beta chain sequence, with context. The target antigen is unknown. Libraries for TCR beta were made by quantitative 5'-RACE with molecular barcodes. TCRdb reprocessed the 5' RACE reads via MiXCR and lists one record per CDR3 protein. The sample includes approximately 100,000 distinct CDR3 sequences, 24% of them seen just once. This entry belongs to a study of CD8 T cells in ankylosing spondylitis. Study conclusions and caveats: The clones that were linked to disease were reported to be significantly enriched in matched synovial fluid samples from ankylosing spondylitis patients. Some motif variants were previously reported in reactive arthritis synovial fluid and blood. Ankylosing spondylitis blood appeared to carry a characteristic TCR beta motif of roughly eight highly homologous variants.

Germline CDR1 SQVTM, CDR2 ANQGSEA. Trimming removed 4 bases at V and 2 bases at J, with 13 bases between. The CDR3 is 14 amino acids. Specimen: synovial fluid, either unsorted or a sorted T cell fraction (not recorded which). The chain employs TRBV29-1 and TRBJ2-3; D is uncertain. The TCR was taken from a male donor with ankylosing spondylitis. The CDR3 nucleotides are TGCAGCGTTGGGCCGGATGCTAACACAGATACGCAGTATTTT. Translation: CSVGPDANTDTQYF.